These 27 T cell receptor beta chains share one sample of origin, sequenced in a study of cytomegalovirus exposure and HLA in healthy donors. TCRdb's copy holds only in-frame clones and misses some; the assay was immunoSEQ multiplex PCR. The sample consists of approximately 200,000 clones, around nine tenths of them appearing once. Sequenced: PBMCs. Receptors were obtained from a woman under 30 in good health and CMV-seronegative.

The rearrangement links TRBV7-9 to TRBJ1-1; 8 nucleotides match TRBD1. V was clipped by 5 bases and J by 1 base; unmatched bases: 18. CDR1 and CDR2 (germline): SEHNR, FQNEAQ (reference sequence). The length of the CDR3 is 19 residues. The CDR3 loop reads CASSQPSRDRLGPNTEAFF. The CDR3 DNA reads TGTGCCAGCAGCCAACCTTCCAGGGACAGGCTGGGCCCGAACACTGAAGCTTTCTTT.

This chain links TRBV10-2 with TRBJ2-7, with D possibly TRBD2 on 5 matching bases. Per the germline V gene, CDR1 is WSHSY and CDR2 is SAAADI. This CDR3 has 13 residues. Between the trimmed V and J ends, which lost 6 bases and 6 bases, there was a span of 15 bases. CDR3 coding DNA: TGCGCCAGCAGATTGGACCCCCGGGGCGAGCAGTACTTC. It specifies CASRLDPRGEQYF.

The V and J genes are TRBV19 and TRBJ2-3; 16 nucleotides line up with TRBD2. J lost 5 bases, V lost 5 bases, and 19 bases had no gene match. Germline V gene lookup returns CDR1 LNHDA and CDR2 SQIVND (reference sequence). The CDR3 covers 21 residues. The CDR3 here is CASSPTSPGLAGGVAEDTQYF. For the CDR3, the DNA is TGTGCCAGTAGTCCGACTTCTCCGGGACTAGCGGGAGGGGTTGCGGAAGATACGCAGTATTTT.

J is TRBJ2-1 and V is TRBV19; tentative D call: TRBD2 (5 bases). CDR1 and CDR2 from the germline V gene are LNHDA and SQIVND (reference sequence). The CDR3 contains 11 residues. V was pared by 1 base and J by 15 bases, with 10 bases between. This chain's CDR3 is CASSIGASLFF. The CDR3 DNA is TGTGCCAGTAGTATAGGGGCTAGCTTGTTCTTC.

V usage is TRBV5-1 and J usage is TRBJ2-5, with D unresolved. The V gene's germline CDR1 is SGHRS and CDR2 YFSETQ. The V end lost 0 bases, the J end lost 3 bases, and 6 bases lay between the germline ends. The CDR3 totals 13 residues. This CDR3 reads CASSLARKETQYF. CDR3 DNA: TGCGCCAGCAGCTTGGCCAGGAAAGAGACCCAGTACTTC.

This clone was seen a few times. The rearrangement joins TRBV2 to TRBJ2-7; 11 bases fit TRBD1. The CDR3 contains 14 residues. Trimming removed 3 bases from V and 7 bases from J; junction bases left unmatched: 5. Germline CDR1 reads SNHLY; CDR2 reads FYNNEI. The CDR3 region is CASSDGTGGEEQYF. CDR3 DNA sequence: TGTGCCAGCAGTGACGGGACAGGGGGGGAAGAGCAGTACTTC.

The V and J genes are TRBV5-6 and TRBJ2-7, with TRBD1 identical over 7 bases. J lost 0 bases, V lost 2 bases, and 8 bases had no gene match. CDR3 length: 16 residues. Germline V lookup: CDR1 SGHDT, CDR2 YYEEEE. DNA of the CDR3: TGTGCCAGCAGCTTCCAGACAGGGATCAACTCCTACGAGCAGTACTTC. Translation: CASSFQTGINSYEQYF.

The chain joins TRBV7-2 to TRBJ2-5, with D perhaps TRBD2 (5 bases). Germline CDR1 reads SGHTA; CDR2 reads FQGNSA. V lost 1 base and J lost 5, with 8 bases in between. The CDR3 covers 13 residues. The CDR3 reads CASSLGGLETQYF. In nucleotides, the CDR3 is TGTGCCAGCAGCTTAGGAGGGCTTGAGACCCAGTACTTC.

The rearrangement joins TRBV29-1 to TRBJ1-4; D perhaps matches TRBD1 (6 bases). V was cut by 7 bases and J by 5 bases, with 14 bases left in between. The CDR3 covers 13 residues. Germline CDR1 and CDR2: SQVTM and ANQGSEA. The CDR3 coding sequence is TGCAGCGCTGGGGACACGAAGAATGAAAAACTGTTTTTT. Translating gives CSAGDTKNEKLFF.

This clone was recorded many times. This rearrangement joins TRBV19 to TRBJ2-7, with 8 bases lining up with TRBD1. V lost 10 bases and J lost 3; bases outside the gene matches: 8. There are 13 residues in the CDR3. Per germline, CDR1 LNHDA and CDR2 SQIVND (reference sequence). CDR3 residues: CATAGTGNYEQYF. The CDR3 DNA reads as TGTGCCACCGCCGGGACAGGCAACTACGAGCAGTACTTC. Full variable domain (missing parts from reference TRBV19 and TRBJ2-7): DGGITQSPKYLFRKEGQNVTLSCEQNLNHDAMYWYRQDPGQGLRLIYYSQIVNDFQKGDIAEGYSVSREKKESFPLTVTSAQKNPTAFYLCATAGTGNYEQYFGPGTRLTVT.

This chain connects TRBV4-3 to TRBJ2-1, with TRBD1 identical over 9 bases. This CDR3 is built from 15 residues. CDR1 and CDR2 from the germline V gene are LGHNA and YSLEER. Trimming at V came to 3 bases and at J to 5 bases, leaving 5 bases not matched to a gene. This CDR3 is CASSHGTGWNNEQFF. The CDR3 region has the DNA TGCGCCAGCAGCCATGGGACAGGGTGGAACAATGAGCAGTTCTTC.

The chain joins TRBV4-1 to TRBJ2-2, with TRBD2 as a possible D gene (6 bases). Germline-derived CDR1 and CDR2 are MGHRA and YSYEKL. Trimming cost V 4 bases and J 6 bases, with 12 bases left between them. This CDR3 is 14 amino acids long. The CDR3 sequence: CASSLWTTAGELFF. CDR3 nucleotide sequence: TGCGCCAGCAGCCTATGGACTACCGCCGGGGAGCTGTTTTTT.

This chain joins TRBV7-8 and TRBJ2-1; 11 bases are shared with TRBD2. The germline CDR1 and CDR2 sequences are SGHVS and FQNEAQ. With V trimmed by 7 bases and J by 7 bases, 15 bases remained unmatched. The CDR3 loop spans 17 amino acids. The CDR3 reads CASTLEGLAVTGNEQFF. The CDR3, as DNA: TGTGCCAGCACCCTGGAGGGACTAGCGGTTACTGGTAATGAGCAGTTCTTC.

This sequence joins TRBV29-1 and TRBJ2-1; possibly TRBD1 for D (6 bases). The length of the CDR3 is 14 residues. The germline CDR1 and CDR2 sequences are SQVTM and ANQGSEA. V was cut by 4 bases and J by 2 bases, with 12 bases left in between. The CDR3 is CSVADSNTYNEQFF. The CDR3 DNA sequence: TGCAGCGTTGCGGACAGCAATACCTACAATGAGCAGTTCTTC.

This chain links TRBV2 with TRBJ2-5; D is uncertain. Trimming took 4 bases from V and 0 from J, leaving 18 bases between them. In germline, CDR1 is SNHLY, CDR2 FYNNEI. The CDR3 is made up of 17 amino acids. This CDR3 reads CASSVALQTEYQETQYF. In DNA, the CDR3 is TGTGCCAGCAGTGTCGCCCTGCAGACGGAGTACCAAGAGACCCAGTACTTC.

The genes are TRBV6-1 and TRBJ1-1; D might be TRBD1 (5 bases). V was trimmed by 6 bases and J by 5 bases, leaving 13 bases between them. Germline CDR1 is MNHNS and CDR2 is SASEGT. The CDR3 runs to 13 residues. CDR3 amino acids: CASSPPRETEAFF. The CDR3 DNA sequence: TGTGCCAGCAGCCCCCCCAGGGAAACTGAAGCTTTCTTT.

This chain connects TRBV13 to TRBJ2-1; D is unresolved. The CDR3 is 14 amino acids. Germline V gene sequence: CDR1 PRHDT, CDR2 FYEKMQ (reference sequence). V was clipped by 4 bases and J by 5 bases, with 12 bases between them. The DNA for the CDR3 is TGTGCCAGCAGCTCCCAGCGAGCAGACAATGAGCAGTTCTTC. It encodes CASSSQRADNEQFF.

The CDR3 bases are TGTGCCAGCAATGCGGCGGGTGGGGCCAACGTCCTGACTTTC. Amino acids: CASNAAGGANVLTF. The chain employs TRBV28 and TRBJ2-6, with D possibly being TRBD2 (5 bases). Trimming removed 7 bases at V and 3 bases at J, with 10 bases between. CDR1 MDHEN and CDR2 SYDVKM come from the germline V gene. The CDR3 runs to 14 residues.

The chain couples TRBV6-5 to TRBJ2-2, with unresolved D. The germline gives CDR1 MNHEY, CDR2 SVGAGI. The CDR3 totals 12 residues. Trimming shortened V by 7 bases and J by 1 base, and 4 bases separated the two germline ends. CDR3 protein: CASTGNTGELFF. In DNA form, the CDR3 reads TGTGCCAGCACAGGGAACACCGGGGAGCTGTTTTTT.

The rearrangement links TRBV2 to TRBJ2-2; 7 nucleotides match TRBD2. The V gene end was trimmed by 7 bases and the J gene end by 2 bases; junction bases not matched to a gene: 16. The length of the CDR3 is 18 residues. CDR1 and CDR2 (germline): SNHLY, FYNNEI. The CDR3 is CASIARDYRLLNTGELFF. The CDR3 nucleotides are TGTGCCAGCATCGCCCGGGACTACCGCCTCCTTAACACCGGGGAGCTGTTTTTT.

The gene calls are TRBV25-1 and TRBJ2-7, with a possible D match to TRBD2 (5 bases). In germline, CDR1 is MGHDK, CDR2 SYGVNS. There are 13 residues in the CDR3. Trimming took off 6 bases at V and 3 bases at J, with 12 bases between the two ends. CDR3 sequence (DNA): TGTGCCAGCAGGGACTCCCCCTTCTACGAGCAGTACTTC. Translation gives CASRDSPFYEQYF.

The table lists this clone with a few counts. CDR3 region: CASSRTSGRFAGELFF. CDR3 sequence (DNA): TGTGCCAGCAGCCGGACTAGCGGGAGATTCGCCGGGGAGCTGTTTTTT. The gene calls are TRBV7-2 and TRBJ2-2; 13 nucleotides line up with TRBD2. Losses at the gene ends were 5 bases for V and 6 bases for J; bases not matched to a gene: 6. CDR1 and CDR2 from the germline V gene are SGHTA and FQGNSA. This CDR3 has 16 residues.

This sequence joins TRBV7-9 and TRBJ2-1; 9 bases are a match to TRBD2. Germline V gene data show CDR1 as SEHNR and CDR2 as FQNEAQ (reference sequence). This CDR3 is built from 15 residues. V shed 5 bases and J 8 bases; nucleotides not matched to a gene: 10. Here the CDR3 reads CASSRGLLAGDEQFF. In DNA form, the CDR3 reads TGTGCCAGCAGCCGCGGGCTGTTAGCGGGAGATGAGCAGTTCTTC.

The chain employs TRBV27 and TRBJ2-3, with TRBD2 identical over 13 bases. The CDR3 loop spans 17 amino acids. The J segment lost 6 bases and the V segment lost 5 bases, leaving 11 bases of the junction unmatched. Germline CDR1 reads MNHEY; CDR2 reads SMNVEV (reference sequence). CDR3 loop: CASSRNPGLAGLDTQYF. The CDR3 DNA sequence: TGTGCCAGCAGTCGGAACCCGGGACTAGCGGGACTGGATACGCAGTATTTT.

The J gene is TRBJ2-7, the V gene TRBV29-1, with 7 positions matching TRBD1. CDR3 length: 14 amino acids. The ends lost 6 bases at V and 2 bases at J; junction bases unmatched: 10. From germline, CDR1 is SQVTM and CDR2 ANQGSEA. CDR3 bases: TGCAGCGTAACAGGGGAACTACACCCCTACGAGCAGTACTTC. Protein product: CSVTGELHPYEQYF.

The V and J genes are TRBV6-4 and TRBJ2-2; 8 bases agree with TRBD2. V gave up 7 bases and J gave up 3 bases; unmatched junction bases: 4. This CDR3 comprises 14 residues. Germline CDR1 is MRHNA and CDR2 is SNTAGT. The CDR3 is CASKLAADTGELFF. In DNA, the CDR3 is TGTGCCAGCAAACTAGCGGCTGACACCGGGGAGCTGTTTTTT.

This sequence joins TRBV6-5 and TRBJ2-4; 7 positions match TRBD2. V lost 0 bases, J lost 6 bases, and 5 bases stayed unmatched. Germline values: CDR1 MNHEY, CDR2 SVGAGI. This CDR3 has 15 residues. Written as DNA, the CDR3 is TGTGCCAGCAGTTACTCTACGGGAGGTCGAAACATTCAGTACTTC. It specifies CASSYSTGGRNIQYF.